Here is one T cell receptor beta chain with its context. What this receptor recognizes is not known. No much larger clone exists at a distance of one base, and base qualities are not known. The sample originates from a study of T cells in Graves' hyperthyroidism and ophthalmopathy (dated by TCRdb to about 2019). Regarding the complete study: Peripheral blood was collected at initial diagnosis, before any treatment. A discovery cohort of 95 to 100 patients, about 40 with Graves' ophthalmopathy and approximately 60 with stable Graves' hyperthyroidism, was used to find distinguishing TCR V-J signatures. Prospective prediction of ophthalmopathy was tested in an independent validation cohort of approximately 19 hyperthyroidism patients and some 17 patients who later progressed to ophthalmopathy. The 100 or so discovery patients were divided at random into training and test sets in a 7:3 ratio. Thyroid tissue and blood T-cell repertoires from more than 5 Graves' hyperthyroidism patients were also compared in the study. After blood sampling, hyperthyroidism patients were treated with methimazole at a starting dose of 30 mg daily, and ophthalmopathy patients were treated with high-dose intravenous methylprednisolone. TCR Vbeta CDR3 sequencing of 135 peripheral blood samples (43 ophthalmopathy, 75 to 80 hyperthyroidism and 17 progressor patients) is reported in the paper. Study-wide findings and limitations: Sample size was not statistically predetermined, and blinding of investigators to group allocation was not performed. Most expanded thyroid clonotypes (frequency above 0.001) were also found in blood, which suggests that blood repertoires may mirror thyroid immune responses. During validation, the model predicted progression to ophthalmopathy a median of approximately 7 months ahead of onset, with almost 71% sensitivity and around 72% specificity. In cross-validation, a model built on a 13 V-J signature told ophthalmopathy apart from stable hyperthyroidism with about 90% sensitivity and about 81% specificity, and in testing the same model reached 80%/75%.

There are 15 amino acids in the CDR3, from cysteine to phenylalanine inclusive. CDR3 DNA only is kept here, 45 bases in frame from base 1. CDR1 and CDR2 were assigned from the germline V gene (reference sequence) as SGHNT and YYREEE. V lost 6 bases and J lost 1 base, and the count of bases not matched to a germline gene is 4. TCR beta CDR3 regions were amplified from RNA transcripts. The TCR CDR3 was subjected to a first round of RT-PCR using the HTBI primer set and the Qiagen OneStep RT-PCR kit. The libraries were constructed in a second round of multiplex PCR and then size-selected and purified. The libraries were sequenced on an Illumina HiSeq2000 using paired-end 100 bp reads. Regarding the original processing steps: SOAPnuke was used to process the raw data, with reads discarded if the reads contained adapters or uncalled bases, had a mean Phred below 15, or lacked an exact constant-primer or identifier match. COPE v1.2.5 was used to merge the high-quality paired reads, and each unique nucleotide sequence was defined as a clonotype. MiTCR v1.1 was used to align the clonotypes against IMGT TRBV, TRBD and TRBJ reference segments. The analysis included only V-J combinations with a frequency above 0.0001, which together covered about 99% of the repertoires. The TCS score was defined as F50 (clonal expansion) divided by E x V (chaos), with BLOSUM62-based TCRdist calculated between CDR3 peptides within each V-J. Welch's t-statistics and random forest reduced around 510 V-J features to under 15, which were used in a naive Bayes classifier (R e1071). TCRdb passed the public sequencing reads through fastp at Q25 and MiXCR, retaining productive beta sequences. Identical CDR3 proteins give one entry, which carries the most common genes and DNA. The V and J calls were not made by the authors but by TCRdb's processing. The sample has a few hundred thousand distinct CDR3 sequences on record, roughly 13% of them singletons. 5.3% of the sample is held by the ten biggest clonotypes.

Graves' hyperthyroidism was defined as stable when no progression to ophthalmopathy occurred over 18 months of follow-up. The hyperthyroidism patients were between 18 and 65 years old and newly diagnosed, with a disease duration of less than 2 months. The study excluded patients with uncontrolled infections, other autoimmune diseases, pregnancy or lactation. Diagnoses were established on the basis of clinical symptoms, serum thyroxine and TRAb, thyroid ultrasound, and orbital computed tomography. PBMCs were separated from under 12 ml of fresh peripheral blood using Ficoll-Paque density gradient centrifugation. Total RNA was extracted with Trizol reagent, and quality was checked on an Agilent 2100 Bioanalyzer.

The clonotype originates from a woman under 30 with Graves' hyperthyroidism. The rearrangement combines TRBV5-4 with TRBJ2-1; 10 central bases correspond to TRBD2. Sequenced sample: blood. The sequence in DNA is TGTGCCAGCACCTGGACTAGCGGTTCCTACAATGAGCAGTTCTTC. Protein translation: CASTWTSGSYNEQFF.